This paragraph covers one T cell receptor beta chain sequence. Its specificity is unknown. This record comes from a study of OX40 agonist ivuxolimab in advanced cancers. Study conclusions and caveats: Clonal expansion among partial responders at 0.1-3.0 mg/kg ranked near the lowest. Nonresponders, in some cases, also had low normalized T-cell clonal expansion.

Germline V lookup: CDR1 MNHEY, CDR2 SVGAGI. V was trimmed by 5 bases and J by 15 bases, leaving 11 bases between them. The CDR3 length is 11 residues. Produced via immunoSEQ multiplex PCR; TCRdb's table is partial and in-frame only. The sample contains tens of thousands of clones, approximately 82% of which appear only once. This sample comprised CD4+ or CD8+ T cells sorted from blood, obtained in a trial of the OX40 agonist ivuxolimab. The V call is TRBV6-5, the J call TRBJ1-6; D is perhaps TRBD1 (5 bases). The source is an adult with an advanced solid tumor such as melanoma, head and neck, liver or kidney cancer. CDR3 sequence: CASSLTDSLHF. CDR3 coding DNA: TGTGCCAGCAGTCTGACAGACAGCCTCCACTTT.